This TCR beta chain was recorded in a study of preoperative IRX-2 immunotherapy in early breast cancer. As to treatment: preoperative locoregional IRX-2 cytokine immunotherapy. Samples came from a phase Ib trial of preoperative locoregional IRX-2 cytokine immunotherapy. Sequenced by immunoSEQ multiplex PCR; TCRdb stores in-frame clones only, minus some. The sample consists of 40,000 to 50,000 clones, 60% to 85% of them appearing once. V was pared by 5 bases and J by 4 bases, with 10 bases between. Germline V gene sequence: CDR1 MNHGY, CDR2 SAAAGT. The CDR3 runs 13 residues. This specimen consisted of tumor tissue, obtained after IRX-2 immunotherapy. The rearrangement links TRBV6-8 to TRBJ2-3, with D possibly matching TRBD2 (5 bases). The clonotype comes from a human donor with breast cancer. CDR3 residues: CASSQPGADTQYF. CDR3 nucleotides: TGTGCCAGCAGTCAACCCGGGGCAGATACGCAGTATTTT.